The text below deals with one T cell receptor (beta chain). The antigen is not known. The CDR3 is 13 residues long. V dropped 5 bases and J dropped 4; count of bases not matched to a gene: 3. The V gene's germline CDR1 is MNHEY and CDR2 SMNVEV (reference sequence). There were at least 6 micrograms of total RNA extracted from every sample. Primed by a sample-barcoded 5' primer and a J-beta primer mix, a second PCR proceeded for about 7 to 11 cycles. TCRdb reanalysed the 5' RACE reads using MiXCR and keeps one entry per CDR3 protein. The table records 1,500,000 or so distinct CDR3 sequences, approximately 59% of them present only once. This sample stems from a study of blood T cells in healthy people across ages. Study-wide results and caveats: Older age went with lower TCR beta diversity per million T cells, in a roughly linear way. In long-lived donors, naive CD4+ cell counts and diversity exceeded those of aged donors. Because sorting was not performed, PBMCs prevented conclusive naive versus antigen-experienced comparison.

The chain links TRBV27 to TRBJ1-2, with 8 bases that match TRBD1. Sequencing was done on a sample of blood. This sequence was found in a man between 18 and 35 years old in good health. The CDR3 nucleotides read TGTGCCAGCAGTGACAGGGGTATCTATGGCTACACCTTC. Its protein is CASSDRGIYGYTF.